This T cell receptor (beta chain) originates from a study of long-term antiretroviral therapy in people with HIV (dated by TCRdb to between 2021 and 2023). Background on the whole study: The earliest samples were collected roughly a decade before the 2015 WHO recommendation for immediate ART, at a time when ART was usually postponed until CD4 counts fell. No cross-contamination during QIAcube processing turned up in test extractions that ran a monoclonal T-cell line alongside 33 polyclonal samples. A total of some 210 cryopreserved PBMC samples were contributed to the cohort by 30 adults with confirmed HIV infection, with samples collected serially over a mean of about 6 years (range 1-12). This retrospective serial study examined whether starting ART and sustained HIV suppression were associated with changes in the composition and diversity of the TRB repertoire in peripheral blood. Of the roughly 27 participants with HIV, about twelve were female.

Here is what the overall study found, with its caveats: Starting ART was linked to a significant rise in TRB diversity, yet even after long-term ART the diversity remained significantly lower than in transplant donor controls. Because pre-ART samples had limited cell numbers, profiling was done on unsorted PBMC rather than on sorted CD4+ and CD8+ T cells. Inferences about post-ART repertoire changes were limited because no data were available on ART adherence, viral resistance or therapy changes. Compared with controls, HIV repertoires had narrower CDR3 length ranges, and the network structure pointed to an antigen-experienced repertoire that shifted only slightly toward naive after ART. Expanded TRB clones identified before ART initiation dominated the repertoire across all time points, though the dominance fluctuated and decreased in many PLHIV after ART. Since PBMC availability was limited, sequencing covered only the TCR beta chain, with no alpha chain pairing. The samples span the years 2004 to 2017, and the ART regimens used may be less effective than current regimens.

In the germline V gene, CDR1 corresponds to SGHVS and CDR2 to FNYEAQ. The CDR3 runs 17 amino acids, cysteine and phenylalanine included. The CDR3 DNA has 51 bases and is translated from base 1. V is trimmed back by 0 bases and J by 6 bases, and the junction contains 5 bases that no gene match accounts for. The immunoSEQ hsTCRB v3.0 assay was used at survey level resolution for TRB variable region sequencing. The targeted TRB sequencing depth was about 35,000-55,000 T-cell genomes per sample. TRB libraries were pooled and sequenced on an Illumina MiSeq using a v3 150-cycle kit. The authors processed their data as follows. Repertoire analysis ran in R within a reproducible Nextflow workflow covering QC, data transformation and analysis. LymphoSeq2, an R package for AIRR-Seq data exploration, was used to implement custom analyses. Several samples that yielded fewer than 5000 total TRB sequences were excluded, so that 150 to 200 HIV repertoires were analyzed. Among the 200 or so HIV repertoires that were kept, 59 were collected before ART initiation and roughly 130 were collected after ART initiation. Repertoires were downsampled to 5000 TRB nucleotide sequences, with summary statistics averaged over 100 downsampling iterations. The analysis kept only TRB sequences whose CDR3 regions were at least seven amino acids long. Diversity was assessed using a clonality score derived from Shannon entropy and using the Gini coefficient. In repertoire networks, the top 5000 CDR3 amino acid sequences were linked whenever an edit distance of one separated two sequences. For TRB CDR3 amino acid sequences, antigen specificity groups and MHC restriction were predicted with GLIPH2. CDR3 amino acid sequences were matched against VDJdb and McPAS-TCR to flag known CMV, EBV, HIV or tissue antigen associations. Pre-ART, post-ART and control groups were compared with Wilcoxon signed-rank tests and Holm-Bonferroni correction. TCRdb re-hosts the immuneACCESS table, in-frame sequences only. Its copies lack some clones; in the studies checked, an unresolved V gene accounts for under half of them, and the cause for the rest is not known. From that table come the V and J calls and clone size; the DNA was used to work out D and trimming. The table for this sample lists about 28,000 clones; roughly 89% of them were counted only once. The top ten clones comprise around 6% of the sample.

Participants were included only if at least one PBMC sample before ART initiation and at least two post-ART samples were available. Treatment was received in the United States of America by all participants with HIV. Before DNA extraction, cryopreserved samples containing roughly 1-11 million PBMC were thawed and washed. At the time of the earliest PBMC sample, participants with HIV were aged between about 20 and 54 years. Each participant contributed PBMC samples from 1-4 timepoints before ART initiation and 2-8 timepoints after ART initiation, with a median of 7 samples. Serial HIV viral load, CD4+ T-cell count, ART history and demographic data were obtained for every participant. Genomic DNA was extracted from unsorted PBMC with a Qiagen kit on a QIAcube, with processing performed in batches of 12 samples. For this clone: Which antigen it targets is not known. No qualities accompany the bases; no much larger clone lies one base away.

The specimen was unsorted PBMCs, collected 0.4 years after starting antiretroviral therapy. This clonotype originated in a man younger than 35 with HIV. The V gene is TRBV7-6 and the J gene is TRBJ2-1, and TRBD2 matches 13 of the central bases. The CDR3 amino acid sequence is: CASSLASGTSGANEQFF. The nucleotide sequence is TGTGCCAGCAGCTTAGCCTCGGGGACTAGCGGGGCCAATGAGCAGTTCTTC.